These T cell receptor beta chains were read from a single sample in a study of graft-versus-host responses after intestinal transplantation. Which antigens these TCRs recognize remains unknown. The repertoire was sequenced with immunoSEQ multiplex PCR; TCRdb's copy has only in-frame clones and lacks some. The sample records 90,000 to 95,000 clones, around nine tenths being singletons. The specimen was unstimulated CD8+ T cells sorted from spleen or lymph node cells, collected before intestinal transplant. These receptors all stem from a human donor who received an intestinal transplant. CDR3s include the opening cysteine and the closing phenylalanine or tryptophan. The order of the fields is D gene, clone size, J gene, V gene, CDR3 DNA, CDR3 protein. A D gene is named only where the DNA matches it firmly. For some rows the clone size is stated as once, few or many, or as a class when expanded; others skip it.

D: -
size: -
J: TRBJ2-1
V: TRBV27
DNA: TGTGCCAGCAGTCCATGGACAACTGACGGGACCCTTGAAAAGGATGAGCAGTTCTTC
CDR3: CASSPWTTDGTLEKDEQFF

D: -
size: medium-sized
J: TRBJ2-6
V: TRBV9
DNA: TGTGCCAGCAGCGTAGAGTTCGCTCCTAGCTCTGGGGCCAACGTCCTGACTTTC
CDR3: CASSVEFAPSSGANVLTF

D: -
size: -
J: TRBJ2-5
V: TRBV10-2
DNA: TGCGCCAGCAGTGGGGGGATCCAAGAGACCCAGTACTTC
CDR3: CASSGGIQETQYF

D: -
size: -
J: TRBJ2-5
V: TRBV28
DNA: TGTGCCCCCGGAGGTCCAGAGACCCAGTACTTC
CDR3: CAPGGPETQYF

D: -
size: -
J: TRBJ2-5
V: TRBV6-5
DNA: TGTGCCAGCTCAGAGACGGTGCAAGAGACCCAGTACTTC
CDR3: CASSETVQETQYF

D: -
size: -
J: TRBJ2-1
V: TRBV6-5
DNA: TGTGCCAGCAGTGACGGAAGCTGGGTAAGTGAGCAGTTCTTC
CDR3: CASSDGSWVSEQFF

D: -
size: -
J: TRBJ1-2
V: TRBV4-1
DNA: TGCGCCAGCAGCCAAGGCGACCCGGGGGGCCAGGACTATGGCTACACCTTC
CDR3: CASSQGDPGGQDYGYTF

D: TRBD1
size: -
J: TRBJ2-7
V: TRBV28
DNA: TGTGCCAGCAGTTTATGGGGACAGCAGCTCCAGTACTTC
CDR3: CASSLWGQQLQYF

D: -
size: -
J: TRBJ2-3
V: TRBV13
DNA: TGTGCCAGCAGCTTAGACATTCGGGGGACCGGGGCAGATACGCAGTATTTT
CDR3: CASSLDIRGTGADTQYF

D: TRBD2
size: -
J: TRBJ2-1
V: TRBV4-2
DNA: TGTGCCAGCAGCCAAGACAGCGGGGGGGCCTACAATGAGCAGTTCTTC
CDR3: CASSQDSGGAYNEQFF

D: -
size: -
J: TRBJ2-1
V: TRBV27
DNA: TGTGCCAGCAGTTGGAGGCGGGGTTGGTACAATGAGCAGTTCTTC
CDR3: CASSWRRGWYNEQFF

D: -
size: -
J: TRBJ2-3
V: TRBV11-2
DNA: TGTGCCAGCAGCCCCCTCGTAGCGGCTAGCACAGATACGCAGTATTTT
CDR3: CASSPLVAASTDTQYF

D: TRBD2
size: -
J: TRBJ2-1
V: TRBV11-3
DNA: TGTGCCAGCAGCCTAACAGCAGGAGGGAGGGATGAGCAGTTCTTC
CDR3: CASSLTAGGRDEQFF

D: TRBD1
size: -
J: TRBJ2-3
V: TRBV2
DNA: TGTGCCAGCAGGGTAGACAGGGCGGAGGAAGATACGCAGTATTTT
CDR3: CASRVDRAEEDTQYF

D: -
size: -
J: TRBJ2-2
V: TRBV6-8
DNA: TGTGCCAGCCCCGGTGGACCTGCGGGGGAGCTGTTTTTT
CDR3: CASPGGPAGELFF

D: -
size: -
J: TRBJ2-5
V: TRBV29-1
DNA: TGCAGCGTTCCTTTGAGCGGGCTAAAGCTATTGTACTTC
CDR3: CSVPLSGLKLLYF

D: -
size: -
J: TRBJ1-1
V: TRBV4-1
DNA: TGCGCCAGCAGCCTACCGGGACATCCGAACACTGAAGCTTTCTTT
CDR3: CASSLPGHPNTEAFF

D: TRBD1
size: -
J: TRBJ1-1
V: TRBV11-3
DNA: TGTGCCAGCAGCTTAGCCCAGGGGGCTGAAGCTTTCTTT
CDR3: CASSLAQGAEAFF

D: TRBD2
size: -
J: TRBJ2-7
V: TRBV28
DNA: TGTGCCAGCAGTTTTCGGGGGGCCTACGAGCAGTACTTC
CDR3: CASSFRGAYEQYF

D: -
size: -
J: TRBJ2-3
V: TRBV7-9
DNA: TGTGCCAGCAGCTTAAGGGGTCGGTCCAGGTGGGGAGCAGATACGCAGTATTTT
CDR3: CASSLRGRSRWGADTQYF

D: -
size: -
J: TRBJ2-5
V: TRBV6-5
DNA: TGTGCCAGCAGTTATTCGTTGGGGAGCCAAGAGACCCAGTACTTC
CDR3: CASSYSLGSQETQYF

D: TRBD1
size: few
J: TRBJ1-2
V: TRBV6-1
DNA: TGTGCCAGCAGTGAAGGACAGGGAAAAGGCTACACCTTC
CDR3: CASSEGQGKGYTF